These T cell receptor beta chains were read from a single sample in a study of T cell responses to AZD1222 COVID-19 vaccine. TCRdb keeps only in-frame clones here, not all; method: immunoSEQ multiplex PCR. The sample lists about 130,000 clones; around 90% were seen once. This specimen was peripheral blood, taken on day 0 of AZD1222 vaccination. All receptors come from an adult in good health. Both conserved end residues are trimmed from each CDR3. A D gene is named only where the DNA matches it firmly. Some rows have no size entry. The others give once, few or many, or a class for an expanded clone.

D	size	V	J	CDR3
-	-	TRBV29-1	TRBJ1-1	SVSGMNTEAF
-	once	TRBV28	TRBJ1-5	ASSLTGGLSNQPQH
TRBD1	-	TRBV19	TRBJ1-1	ASRLGTANTEAF
-	few	TRBV5-1	TRBJ2-7	ASSPSGNSYEQY
-	-	TRBV24-1	TRBJ1-2	ATSEGDRIYGYT
TRBD1	-	TRBV28	TRBJ1-1	ATSSGGTGAEAF
-	once	TRBV28	TRBJ1-2	ASGLGGRGYT
TRBD1	-	TRBV28	TRBJ1-2	ASSSKPGGANYGYT
-	-	TRBV7-9	TRBJ1-4	ASSSTGRPNEKLF
-	-	TRBV5-6	TRBJ1-2	ASSLGRRYGYT
-	-	TRBV27	TRBJ1-2	ASSLNKDYGYT
-	-	TRBV28	TRBJ2-1	ASSLGGGRSQQF
TRBD2	-	TRBV6-6	TRBJ2-7	ASSRGLAGLYEQY
-	once	TRBV7-8	TRBJ1-6	ASSPQTPLGRGRNSPLH
TRBD1	-	TRBV2	TRBJ1-5	ASGGTGGAAWNNQPQH
TRBD1	-	TRBV4-1	TRBJ1-1	ASSSKGTENTEAF
-	-	TRBV3-1/TRBV3-2	TRBJ2-5	ASSRGRGGVLETQY
-	once	TRBV18	TRBJ2-7	ASSPPQGEQY
TRBD1	-	TRBV27	TRBJ1-2	ASSVNPGQGGHYGYT
-	-	TRBV7-3	TRBJ1-4	ASSFRPGEKLF
-	-	TRBV6-2/TRBV6-3	TRBJ2-1	ASSYVPGRYNEQF
TRBD1	-	TRBV11-2	TRBJ2-7	ASSPDRGGYEQY
-	-	TRBV30	TRBJ1-2	AWRVAVNYGYT
-	-	TRBV10-3	TRBJ1-3	ASYKATGNTIY
-	-	TRBV7-2	TRBJ2-7	ASSLPPQMTYEQY
TRBD2	-	TRBV3-1/TRBV3-2	TRBJ2-2	ASSHNDGTIIGELF
TRBD1	-	TRBV3-1/TRBV3-2	TRBJ2-5	ASSQVIGQGGTQETQY
-	-	TRBV16	TRBJ1-4	ASSQSGVREKLF
-	-	TRBV19	TRBJ2-5	ASTPEGEGTQY
-	-	TRBV4-3	TRBJ2-1	ASSQVEWNNEQF
TRBD1	-	TRBV7-9	TRBJ2-7	ASSSDRGTYEQY
TRBD1	-	TRBV24-1	TRBJ1-5	ATSDPTGGEDQPQH
TRBD1	-	TRBV28	TRBJ2-2	ASSASLGTGHTGELF
-	once	TRBV5-6	TRBJ2-2	ASSLGQLRLGLF
TRBD2	-	TRBV28	TRBJ2-2	ASSQAGEGTGELF
-	-	TRBV19	TRBJ1-1	ASTLLGQMNTEAF
-	few	TRBV14	TRBJ2-7	ASSQGQGRGYEQY
TRBD1	-	TRBV9	TRBJ1-6	ASSPRDRNSPLH
-	-	TRBV30	TRBJ1-4	AWSVREKLF
-	-	TRBV4-3	TRBJ1-1	ASSQGSVPGNTEAF
TRBD2	once	TRBV7-6	TRBJ2-3	ASSRGAYAGGRTDTQY
-	-	TRBV9	TRBJ2-2	ASTTQGGPLTGELF
-	-	TRBV12-5	TRBJ1-1	ASGLVGVEAF
-	-	TRBV7-8	TRBJ1-1	ASTPPGNTEAF
-	-	TRBV4-1	TRBJ1-1	ASSHSSTNTEAF
-	-	TRBV9	TRBJ2-5	ASSARWGPDQETQY
TRBD1	-	TRBV7-3	TRBJ2-7	ASSWGQGREQY
TRBD1	-	TRBV13	TRBJ1-1	ASSLKGQGAPYTEAF
-	-	TRBV2	TRBJ2-7	ASRESYEQY
TRBD1	-	TRBV6-5	TRBJ1-1	ASRHGQGLNTEAF
TRBD2	-	TRBV6-5	TRBJ2-7	ASSQSGEVHEQY
-	-	TRBV27	TRBJ1-1	ASSSVNTEAF
TRBD2	-	TRBV5-4	TRBJ2-3	ASSPAGGLTDTQY
-	-	TRBV7-6	TRBJ2-1	ASSPRQSSYNEQF